These 28 T cell receptor beta chains came from one sample sequenced in a study of T cell responses to AZD1222 COVID-19 vaccine. Produced via immunoSEQ multiplex PCR; TCRdb's table is partial and in-frame only. The data hold about 130,000 clones, with roughly 90% observed a single time. Source: peripheral blood, taken on day 0 of AZD1222 vaccination. These receptors were taken from an adult in good health.

The chain combines TRBV9 with TRBJ1-2; no clear D gene. The germline CDR1 and CDR2 sequences are SGDLS and YYNGEE. The CDR3 is made up of 11 amino acids. Trimming cost V 0 bases and J 10 bases, with 7 bases left between them. The CDR3 protein is CASSVGSIYTF. The CDR3 DNA is TGTGCCAGCAGCGTAGGGTCGATCTACACCTTC.

This chain uses TRBV28 with TRBJ1-5; D remains ambiguous. The CDR3 is 14 residues long. CDR1 is MDHEN and CDR2 is SYDVKM in the germline V gene. The germline V and J ends were trimmed by 2 bases and 7 bases, with 12 bases remaining between them. The CDR3 loop is CASSLDGIGQPQHF. DNA of the CDR3: TGTGCCAGCAGTTTAGACGGTATCGGCCAGCCCCAGCATTTT.

The chain links TRBV5-4 to TRBJ2-7; no reliable D call. The V end lost 1 base, the J end lost 0 bases, and 11 bases lay between the germline ends. CDR3 size: 15 residues. The germline gives CDR1 SGHNT, CDR2 YYREEE (reference sequence). The CDR3 DNA is TGTGCCAGCAGCTTGACCGGCCTTAGCTCCTACGAGCAGTACTTC. Encoded protein: CASSLTGLSSYEQYF. Combining the CDR3 with reference TRBV5-4 and TRBJ2-7 gives the whole variable domain ETGVTQSPTHLIKTRGQQVTLRCSSQSGHNTVSWYQQALGQGPQFIFQYYREEENGRGNFPPRFSGLQFPNYSSELNVNALELDDSALYLCASSLTGLSSYEQYFGPGTRLTVT.

The chain links TRBV5-1 to TRBJ2-7, with 7 bases fitting TRBD2. The CDR3 loop spans 15 amino acids. V was pared by 1 base and J by 4 bases, with 8 bases of the junction left unmatched. Germline V gene sequence: CDR1 SGHRS, CDR2 YFSETQ. The CDR3 sequence: CASSLLQAGPYEQYF. In nucleotides, the CDR3 is TGCGCCAGCAGCTTGTTACAAGCGGGGCCATACGAGCAGTACTTC.

In this sample, this clone turned up once. The chain couples TRBV5-1 to TRBJ2-7; tentatively, D is TRBD1 (7 bases). This CDR3 is built from 14 residues. Trimming cost V 1 base and J 11 bases, with 19 bases left between them. CDR1 and CDR2 from the germline V gene are SGHRS and YFSETQ. The CDR3 DNA reads as TGCGCCAGCAGCTTGACCGGTCAGGGGGAGGTTGAGTACTTC. Encoded protein: CASSLTGQGEVEYF.

V usage is TRBV27 and J usage is TRBJ2-1; D is undetermined. This CDR3 region has 12 residues. Germline CDR1 is MNHEY and CDR2 is SMNVEV (reference sequence). V was shortened by 10 bases and J by 7 bases, with 14 bases between the two germline ends. The CDR3 here is CATAPLGNEQFF. Here the CDR3 DNA reads TGTGCCACCGCCCCCCTGGGGAATGAGCAGTTCTTC.

The V and J genes are TRBV2 and TRBJ1-4; a possible D gene is TRBD1 (6 bases). Germline CDR1 and CDR2: SNHLY and FYNNEI. V was clipped by 6 bases and J by 14 bases, with 22 bases between them. The CDR3 runs 14 residues. The CDR3 loop reads CASRAGTPGKWLFF. The CDR3 DNA sequence: TGTGCCAGCAGAGCCGGGACACCCGGAAAATGGCTGTTTTTT.

This clone was seen more than once but under ten times. The CDR3 region has the DNA TGTGCCAGCAGCCCGACTAGCGGGAGGAGTGGTGAGCAGTTCTTC. Translated, it gives CASSPTSGRSGEQFF. The chain employs TRBV7-3 and TRBJ2-1; 13 bases are a match to TRBD2. The germline CDR1 and CDR2 sequences are SGHTA and FQGTGA. There are 15 residues in the CDR3. Trimming cost V 5 bases and J 9 bases; bases outside gene matches: 7.

Regarding this clone: At one boundary the junction diverges from the germline segment, which might be a read error. J is TRBJ1-4 and V is TRBV7-8, with D possibly TRBD1 on 6 matching bases. The CDR3 is 15 residues long. The germline V gene has CDR1 SGHVS and CDR2 FQNEAQ. The CDR3 loop reads CASSFSQTQGEKLFF. The CDR3 DNA sequence: TGTGCTAGCAGCTTTAGCCAGACCCAGGGGGAAAAACTGTTTTTT.

The table lists this clone with a few counts. The J gene is TRBJ2-1, the V gene TRBV19, with D possibly TRBD2 on 6 matching bases. The germline V gene encodes CDR1 LNHDA and CDR2 SQIVND (reference sequence). The V and J ends lost 3 bases and 6 bases respectively, with 15 bases between them. The CDR3 is made up of 15 amino acids. The CDR3 region is CASSIGGLKSNEQFF. The DNA of the CDR3 is TGTGCCAGTAGTATTGGAGGACTAAAGTCCAATGAGCAGTTCTTC.

The genes are TRBV6-2 or TRBV6-3 and TRBJ2-6, with 8 bases lining up with TRBD1. Germline V CDR1 and CDR2: MNHEY, SVGEGT. The CDR3 runs to 18 residues. After removal of 5 bases from V and 0 bases from J, the junction contained 9 bases not matched to a gene. The CDR3 protein is CASSLVRGRSSGANVLTF. For the CDR3, the DNA is TGTGCCAGCAGTCTGGTCAGGGGGCGAAGCTCTGGGGCCAACGTCCTGACTTTC.

The chain uses TRBV27 and TRBJ2-1; tentative D call: TRBD2 (7 bases). This CDR3 is built from 12 residues. Deletions cut 2 bases from V and 10 bases from J, with 9 bases between. In germline, CDR1 is MNHEY, CDR2 SMNVEV (reference sequence). The CDR3 loop reads CASSLTGGEQFF. For the CDR3, the DNA is TGTGCCAGCAGTTTAACGGGGGGCGAGCAGTTCTTC.

The rearrangement uses TRBV3-1 (or the pseudogene TRBV3-2) and TRBJ2-7; D gene unclear. CDR1 LGHDT and CDR2 YNNKEL come from the germline V gene (reference sequence). Deletions cut 3 bases from V and 4 bases from J, with 4 bases between. CDR3 length: 11 amino acids. This CDR3 reads CASSQDYEQYF. CDR3 DNA sequence: TGTGCCAGCAGCCAGGATTACGAGCAGTACTTC.

The rearrangement uses TRBV11-2 and TRBJ2-1; 12 nucleotides agree with TRBD2. The CDR3 consists of 18 residues. The germline V gene encodes CDR1 SGHAT and CDR2 FQNNGV. Trimming took 4 bases from V and 1 from J; bases not matched to a gene: 8. The CDR3 spells CASSWTSGTGNSYNEQFF. CDR3 coding DNA: TGTGCCAGCAGCTGGACTAGCGGGACAGGCAATTCCTACAATGAGCAGTTCTTC.

V gene TRBV10-3 combines with J gene TRBJ2-2; 10 bases are shared with TRBD1. The V segment lost 2 bases and the J segment 5 bases; nucleotides outside the gene matches: 5. Germline values: CDR1 ENHRY, CDR2 SYGVKD. The CDR3 is 16 residues long. Here the CDR3 DNA reads TGTGCCATCAGTGAGGCATGGGGACAGGGGACCGGGGAGCTGTTTTTT. Translation gives CAISEAWGQGTGELFF.

V usage is TRBV7-6 and J usage is TRBJ1-3; a weak D match, TRBD1 (5 bases). The CDR3 length is 16 residues. Trimming cost V 4 bases and J 0 bases, with 13 bases left between them. Germline CDR1 and CDR2: SGHVS and FNYEAQ. The CDR3 DNA reads TGTGCCAGCAGCTCGGGACTCCTAAGCTCTGGAAACACCATATATTTT. Translation: CASSSGLLSSGNTIYF.

This chain uses TRBV5-1 with TRBJ2-1, with a tentative D call TRBD2 (7 bases). The CDR3 is made up of 16 amino acids. Germline lookup yields CDR1 SGHRS and CDR2 YFSETQ. V lost 4 bases, J lost 0 bases, and 14 bases lay in between. CDR3 sequence: CASSPDRTSSYNEQFF. The CDR3 region has the DNA TGCGCCAGCAGCCCCGACAGGACTAGCTCCTACAATGAGCAGTTCTTC. Drawing the rest from reference TRBV5-1 and TRBJ2-1, the complete variable domain is KAGVTQTPRYLIKTRGQQVTLSCSPISGHRSVSWYQQTPGQGLQFLFEYFSETQRNKGNFPGRFSGRQFSNSRSEMNVSTLELGDSALYLCASSPDRTSSYNEQFFGPGTRLTVL.

This clone was seen a single time. This chain joins TRBV3-1 (or the pseudogene TRBV3-2) and TRBJ1-5; D may be TRBD1 (6 bases). V was cut by 5 bases and J by 1 base, with 12 bases left in between. CDR3 length equals 15 residues. Germline V gene sequence: CDR1 LGHDT, CDR2 YNNKEL (reference sequence). CDR3 DNA: TGTGCCAGCAGCGCAGGGACAACGAGCAATCAGCCCCAGCATTTT. This sequence encodes CASSAGTTSNQPQHF.

The V gene is TRBV2, the J gene TRBJ2-7, with 7 nucleotides matching TRBD1. Germline V lookup: CDR1 SNHLY, CDR2 FYNNEI. CDR3 length: 15 amino acids. V shed 8 bases and J 3 bases; nucleotides not matched to a gene: 13. This CDR3 reads CASSLGQGGLYEQYF. The CDR3 nucleotides read TGTGCCAGCTCCCTAGGCCAAGGGGGCCTCTACGAGCAGTACTTC.

The rearrangement links TRBV7-9 to TRBJ2-7; D unclear. V gave up 5 bases and J gave up 5 bases, with 10 bases separating them. The germline gives CDR1 SEHNR, CDR2 FQNEAQ (reference sequence). The CDR3 is 12 amino acids. The CDR3: CASSPLSDEQYF. The CDR3 nucleotides read TGTGCCAGCAGCCCCCTGTCGGACGAGCAGTACTTC. The full variable domain, with the rest looked up from reference TRBV7-9 and TRBJ2-7, is DTGVSQNPRHKITKRGQNVTFRCDPISEHNRLYWYRQTLGQGPEFLTYFQNEAQLEKSRLLSDRFSAERPKGSFSTLEIQRTEQGDSAMYLCASSPLSDEQYFGPGTRLTVT.

The CDR3 sequence is CASSILGQGGAEQYF. The CDR3 DNA reads TGTGCCAGTAGTATCCTCGGACAGGGGGGCGCCGAGCAGTACTTC. V and J are TRBV19 and TRBJ2-7, with 10 bases identical to TRBD1. The CDR3 runs to 15 residues. With 3 bases clipped from V and 6 bases from J, the junction kept 8 bases outside the gene matches. Germline assignment: CDR1 LNHDA and CDR2 SQIVND (reference sequence).

This clone was seen a handful of times. The chain carries TRBV6-4 and TRBJ2-3, with D unresolved. Trimming removed 0 bases from V and 0 bases from J, with 10 bases in between. The germline CDR1 and CDR2 sequences are MRHNA and SNTAGT. The CDR3 has 16 amino acids. The chain's CDR3 is CASSDSPSSSTDTQYF. In nucleotides, the CDR3 is TGTGCCAGCAGTGACTCGCCCTCTTCCAGCACAGATACGCAGTATTTT.

V and J are TRBV30 and TRBJ2-7, with 7 bases aligning to TRBD2. The CDR3 length is 14 residues. Germline lookup yields CDR1 GTSNPN and CDR2 SVGIG (reference sequence). After removal of 3 bases from V and 2 bases from J, the junction contained 7 bases not matched to a gene. CDR3 sequence (DNA): TGTGCCTGGAGGCGAAGCGGGACCGCCTACGAGCAGTACTTC. It codes for CAWRRSGTAYEQYF.

The rearrangement uses TRBV6-2 or TRBV6-3 and TRBJ2-7; D remains unclear. Per germline, CDR1 MNHEY and CDR2 SVGEGT. The V end was cut by 0 bases, the J end by 3 bases, with 18 bases between. The CDR3 runs to 17 residues. In DNA, the CDR3 is TGTGCCAGCAGTTACTCCCCCGGCCCGTATTACGGCTACGAGCAGTACTTC. Translated, it gives CASSYSPGPYYGYEQYF.

This clone was counted a single time. V and J are TRBV3-1 (or the pseudogene TRBV3-2) and TRBJ2-7; D is perhaps TRBD2 (6 bases). CDR1 is LGHDT, CDR2 YNNKEL, per germline (reference sequence). The CDR3 loop spans 13 amino acids. V shed 4 bases and J shed 2 bases, with 9 bases lying between them. The CDR3 reads CASSPGVTYEQYF. The CDR3 DNA sequence: TGTGCCAGCAGCCCGGGGGTAACCTACGAGCAGTACTTC.

This chain connects TRBV10-1 to TRBJ2-1, with a weak D call TRBD2 (5 bases). CDR3 length: 14 residues. The V end lost 6 bases, the J end lost 0 bases, and 9 bases lay between the germline ends. Per germline, CDR1 WNHNN and CDR2 SYGVQD (reference sequence). CDR3 nucleotide sequence: TGCGCCAGCAGCGGAGCGGTCTCCTACAATGAGCAGTTCTTC. Translation gives CASSGAVSYNEQFF.

The V and J genes are TRBV5-6 and TRBJ1-4; possibly TRBD1 for D (5 bases). Germline values: CDR1 SGHDT, CDR2 YYEEEE. This CDR3 contains 16 residues. Deletions cut 0 bases from V and 8 bases from J, with 17 bases between. DNA for the CDR3: TGTGCCAGCAGCTTGGGGACATCTCCCGGGGGGGAAAAACTGTTTTTT. Translation: CASSLGTSPGGEKLFF.

The genes are TRBV6-4 and TRBJ1-1; the D gene is possibly TRBD1 (5 bases). The CDR3 sequence is 14 residues long. The V gene lost 4 bases and the J gene lost 4 bases, with 13 bases spanning the gap. Germline V gives CDR1 MRHNA, CDR2 SNTAGT. In DNA, the CDR3 is TGTGCCAGCAGTGCCTCGGGGGGGGGCACTGAAGCTTTCTTT. Its protein product is CASSASGGGTEAFF.